The present T cell receptor beta chain was sequenced within a study of T and B cells in COVID-19 patients. TRB rearrangements were amplified by multiplex PCR with BIOMED2 TRB-A/B primers. TCRdb fed the multiplex PCR reads into MiXCR, producing one record per CDR3 protein. The profile shows over 5,000 distinct CDR3 sequences, 25% to 30% of them singletons. V lost 1 base, J lost 3 bases, and 9 bases lay in between. The CDR3 has 15 residues. In this sample, this clonotype is medium-sized. TRB was amplified from around 250-460 ng of blood genomic DNA. Sequenced: blood. This receptor was identified in a human donor with active COVID-19. The donor label of this sample is uncertain. V gene TRBV12-3 or TRBV12-4 combines with J gene TRBJ2-2; D may match TRBD1 or TRBD2 (6 bases each). The CDR3 protein is CASSLGGADTGELFF. The CDR3, as DNA: TGTGCCAGCAGTTTAGGGGGGGCGGACACCGGGGAGCTGTTTTTT.